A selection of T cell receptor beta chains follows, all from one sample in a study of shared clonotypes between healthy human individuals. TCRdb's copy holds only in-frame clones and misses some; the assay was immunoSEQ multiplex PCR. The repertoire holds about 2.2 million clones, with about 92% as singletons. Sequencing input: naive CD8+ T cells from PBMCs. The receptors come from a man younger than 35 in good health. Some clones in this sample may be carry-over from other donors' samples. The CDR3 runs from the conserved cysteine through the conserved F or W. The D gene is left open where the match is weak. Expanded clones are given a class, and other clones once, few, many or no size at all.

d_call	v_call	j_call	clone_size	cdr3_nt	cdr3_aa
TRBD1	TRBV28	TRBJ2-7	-	TGTGCCAGCAGGGGACAGCTCACCTACGAGCAGTACTTC	CASRGQLTYEQYF
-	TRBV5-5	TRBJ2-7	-	TGTGCCAGCAGCTTCGATGGTGGGATTACCTACGAGCAGTACTTC	CASSFDGGITYEQYF
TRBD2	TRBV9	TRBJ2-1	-	TGTGCCAGCAGCTCTAGCGGGAGACCCTCCTACAATGAGCAGTTCTTC	CASSSSGRPSYNEQFF
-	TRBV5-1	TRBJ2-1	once	TGCGCCAGCAGCTTGTCGACTGGACCACAGAATGAGCAGTTCTTC	CASSLSTGPQNEQFF
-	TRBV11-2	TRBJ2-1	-	TGTGCCAGCAGCTTAATGCAGGGCTGGGGTGATGAGCAGTTCTTC	CASSLMQGWGDEQFF
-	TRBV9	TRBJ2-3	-	TGTGCCAGCAGCGTAGCCGGTACTAACACAGATACGCAGTATTTT	CASSVAGTNTDTQYF
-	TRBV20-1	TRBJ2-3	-	TGCAGGGGCAGGTCATCGGATACGCAGTATTTT	CRGRSSDTQYF
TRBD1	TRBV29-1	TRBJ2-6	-	TGCAGCGTTGAAGTGGAGGGCAGGGGGCAACCCTCTGGGGCCAACGTCCTGACTTTC	CSVEVEGRGQPSGANVLTF
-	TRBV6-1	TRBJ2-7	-	TGTGCCAGCAGTGTCACCCCGGAGAGCTCCTACGAGCAGTACTTC	CASSVTPESSYEQYF
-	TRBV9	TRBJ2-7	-	TGTGCCAGCAGCCCCCGCCCCGGGCCCCTCTACGAGCAGTACTTC	CASSPRPGPLYEQYF
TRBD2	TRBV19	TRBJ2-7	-	TGTGCCAGTAGTATTCACCTCGGGAGGTGGAGCTACGAGCAGTACTTC	CASSIHLGRWSYEQYF
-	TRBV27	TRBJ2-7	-	TGTGCCAGCAGCCCGGACGGGTACTACGAGCAGTACTTC	CASSPDGYYEQYF
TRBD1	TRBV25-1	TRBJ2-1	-	TGTGCCAGCAGTTTGGACAGGGGAGCTTACAATGAGCAGTTCTTC	CASSLDRGAYNEQFF
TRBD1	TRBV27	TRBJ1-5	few	TGTGCCAGCGGGGACAGGGGGGGCAATCAGCCCCAGCATTTT	CASGDRGGNQPQHF
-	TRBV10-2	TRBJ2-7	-	TGCGCCAGCAGGGAGACAGGACGAGAGCAGTACTTC	CASRETGREQYF
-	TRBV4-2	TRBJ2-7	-	TGTGCCAGCAGCCAGTCCCAGACAGGCCCCTACGAGCAGTACTTC	CASSQSQTGPYEQYF
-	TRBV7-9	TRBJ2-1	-	TGTGCCAGCAGCTTAGGTCTTGTAGATGAGCAGTTCTTC	CASSLGLVDEQFF
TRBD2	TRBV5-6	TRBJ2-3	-	TGTGCCAGCAGCTTGGGGGATCTAGCGGATAGCTCCACAGATACGCAGTATTTT	CASSLGDLADSSTDTQYF
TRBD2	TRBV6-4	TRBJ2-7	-	TGTGCCGTCAGGACTAGCGGTCCCTACGAGCAGTACTTC	CAVRTSGPYEQYF
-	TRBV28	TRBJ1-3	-	TGTGCCAGCAGTTTTTTAAAGGGTTTCTCTGGAAACACCATATATTTT	CASSFLKGFSGNTIYF
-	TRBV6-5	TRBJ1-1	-	TGTGCCAGCAGTTTAGAACGGGACCTACGAACTGAAGCTTTCTTT	CASSLERDLRTEAFF
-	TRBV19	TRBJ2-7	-	TGTGCCAGTAGTACAGCCACAGGGCCCTTTTTATACGAGCAGTACTTC	CASSTATGPFLYEQYF
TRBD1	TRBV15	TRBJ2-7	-	TGTGCCACCAGCAGAGATCTGCTAGGGACAGGGGGCTACGAGCAGTACTTC	CATSRDLLGTGGYEQYF
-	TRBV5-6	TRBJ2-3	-	TGTGCCAGCAGCTTGGGAGGGGTTGGCACAGATACGCAGTATTTT	CASSLGGVGTDTQYF
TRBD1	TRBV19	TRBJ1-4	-	TGTGCCAGTAGTATGCACAGGGGGCTCGAGGAAAAACTGTTTTTT	CASSMHRGLEEKLFF
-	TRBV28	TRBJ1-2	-	TGTGCCAGCAGTTTAACGGGTGTTCTCTATGGCTACACCTTC	CASSLTGVLYGYTF
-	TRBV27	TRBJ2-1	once	TGTGCCAGCAGTTATAACGGGAACAATGAGCAGTTCTTC	CASSYNGNNEQFF
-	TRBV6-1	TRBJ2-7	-	TGTGCCAGCAGTGAACTAGCAGGGAGCTCCTACGAGCAGTACTTC	CASSELAGSSYEQYF
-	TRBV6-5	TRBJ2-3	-	TGTGCCAGCAGTTACTTAGCGGTAGGGGGCACAGATACGCAGTATTTT	CASSYLAVGGTDTQYF
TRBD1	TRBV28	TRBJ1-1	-	TGTGCCAGCAGTTTAGGGACAGAGAACACTGAAGCTTTCTTT	CASSLGTENTEAFF
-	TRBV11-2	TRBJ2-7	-	TGTGCCAGCAGCTTAGTCCACCGGGGGTCCGAGCAGTACTTC	CASSLVHRGSEQYF
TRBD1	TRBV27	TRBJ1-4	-	TGTGCCAGCAGTTCGTCCCGGGACAGGGTTGCTAATGAAAAACTGTTTTTT	CASSSSRDRVANEKLFF
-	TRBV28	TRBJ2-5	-	TGTGCCAGCAGTTCCCGGACCGTTGGAGAGACCCAGTACTTC	CASSSRTVGETQYF
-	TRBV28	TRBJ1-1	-	TGTGCCAGCAGTATTAGGGGTTCCGGCACTGAAGCTTTCTTT	CASSIRGSGTEAFF
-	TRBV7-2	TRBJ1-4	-	TGTGCCAGCAGCCCGGCCAAACGTGCAACTAATGAAAAACTGTTTTTT	CASSPAKRATNEKLFF
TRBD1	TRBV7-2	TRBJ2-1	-	TGTGCCAGCAGCTTTCCGGGACAGGGAGCGTGGAATGAGCAGTTCTTC	CASSFPGQGAWNEQFF
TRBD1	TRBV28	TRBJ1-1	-	TGTGCCAGCAGTACTCACAGGGGCCGGCCCCTCGCTGAAGCTTTCTTT	CASSTHRGRPLAEAFF
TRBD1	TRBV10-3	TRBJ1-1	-	TGTGCCATCAGGACAGGGGGCAACACTGAAGCTTTCTTT	CAIRTGGNTEAFF
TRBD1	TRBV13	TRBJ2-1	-	TGTGCCAGCAGCTCGAGGGACAGGATCTACAATGAGCAGTTCTTC	CASSSRDRIYNEQFF
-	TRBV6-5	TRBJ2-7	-	TGTGCCAGCAGCTACCAGGAACATAGCTCCTACGAGCAGTACTTC	CASSYQEHSSYEQYF
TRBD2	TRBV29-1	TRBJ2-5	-	TGCAGCGTATTCCGCCGGGAGGCGGGGAGGGAGACCCAGTACTTC	CSVFRREAGRETQYF
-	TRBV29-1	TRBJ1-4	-	TGCAGCGTTGATTGGAGGGACCCCGGGGAAAAACTGTTTTTT	CSVDWRDPGEKLFF
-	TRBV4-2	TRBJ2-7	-	TGTGCCAGCAGCCAAGATCAGAGCGGACTCTACGAGCAGTACTTC	CASSQDQSGLYEQYF
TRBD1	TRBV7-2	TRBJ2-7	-	TGTGCCAGCAGCTTAGTTGTGGGGACAGCCTCCTACGAGCAGTACTTC	CASSLVVGTASYEQYF
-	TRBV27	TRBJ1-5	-	TGTGCCAGCAGAAAACTAGATAGCAATCAGCCCCAGCATTTT	CASRKLDSNQPQHF
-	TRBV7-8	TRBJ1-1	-	TGTGCCAGCAGCTTAGTAAGACCCCCGAACACTGAAGCTTTCTTT	CASSLVRPPNTEAFF
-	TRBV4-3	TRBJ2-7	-	TGCGCCAGCAGCCAGGGGGTAAAGAACGAGCAGTACTTC	CASSQGVKNEQYF
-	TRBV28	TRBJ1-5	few	TGTGCCAGCAGTTTAGTGGACAATCAGCCCCAGCATTTT	CASSLVDNQPQHF
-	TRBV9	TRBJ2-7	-	TGTGCCAGCAGCGACAGGGGAGGTCCCGAGCAGTACTTC	CASSDRGGPEQYF
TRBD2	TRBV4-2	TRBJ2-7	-	TGTGCCAGCAGAAAGACTAGCGGCTACGAGCAGTACTTC	CASRKTSGYEQYF
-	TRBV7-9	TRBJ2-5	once	TGTGCCAGCAGCTTAAGGTTAAAGATTCTCGGGGGAGAGACCCAGTACTTC	CASSLRLKILGGETQYF
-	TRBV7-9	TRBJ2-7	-	TGTGCCAGCAGCTTAGTTGGCGGACAGCCCTACGAGCAGTACTTC	CASSLVGGQPYEQYF
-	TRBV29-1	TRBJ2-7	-	TGCAGCGCAGGCAGCGGATACTCCTACGAGCAGTACTTC	CSAGSGYSYEQYF
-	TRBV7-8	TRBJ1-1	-	TGTGCCAGCAGCTTAGCACGGGACATGAACACTGAAGCTTTCTTT	CASSLARDMNTEAFF